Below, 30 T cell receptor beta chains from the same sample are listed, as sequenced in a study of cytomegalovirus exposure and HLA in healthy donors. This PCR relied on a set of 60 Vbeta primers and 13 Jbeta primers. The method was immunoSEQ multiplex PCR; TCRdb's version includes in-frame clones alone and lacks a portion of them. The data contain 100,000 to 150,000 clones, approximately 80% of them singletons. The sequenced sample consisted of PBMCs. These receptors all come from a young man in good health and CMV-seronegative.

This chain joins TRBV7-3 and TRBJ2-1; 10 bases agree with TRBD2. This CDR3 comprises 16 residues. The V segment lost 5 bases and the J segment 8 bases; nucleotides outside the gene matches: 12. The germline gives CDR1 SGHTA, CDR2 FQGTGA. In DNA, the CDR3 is TGTGCCAGCAGCCCCCAGGGTAGCGGGGGGTGGTATGAGCAGTTCTTC. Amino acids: CASSPQGSGGWYEQFF.

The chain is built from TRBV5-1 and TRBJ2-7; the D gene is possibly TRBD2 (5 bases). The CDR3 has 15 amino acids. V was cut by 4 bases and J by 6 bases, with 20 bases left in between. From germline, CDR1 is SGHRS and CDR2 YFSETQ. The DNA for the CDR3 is TGCGCCAGCAGCAGAGACGGGGAGCCCCTTAGCGAGCAGTACTTC. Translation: CASSRDGEPLSEQYF.

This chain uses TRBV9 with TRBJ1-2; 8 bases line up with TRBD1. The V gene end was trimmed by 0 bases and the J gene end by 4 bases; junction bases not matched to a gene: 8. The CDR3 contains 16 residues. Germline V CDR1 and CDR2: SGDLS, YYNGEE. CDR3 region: CASSVDPGTGSYGYTF. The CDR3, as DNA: TGTGCCAGCAGCGTAGACCCCGGGACAGGATCCTATGGCTACACCTTC.

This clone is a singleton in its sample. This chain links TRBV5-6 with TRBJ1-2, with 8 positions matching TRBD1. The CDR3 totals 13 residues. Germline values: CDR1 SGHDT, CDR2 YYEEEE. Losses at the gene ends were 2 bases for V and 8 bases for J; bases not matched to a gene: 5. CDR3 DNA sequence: TGTGCCAGCAGCTTAAGGACAGGGAAGGGCTACACCTTC. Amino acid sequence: CASSLRTGKGYTF.

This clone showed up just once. The CDR3 DNA sequence: TGTGCCAGCAGCGCAGCAGGGCCAGGGGGCCATGGCTACACCTTC. Amino acid sequence: CASSAAGPGGHGYTF. The V call is TRBV9, the J call TRBJ1-2; TRBD1 matches 8 bases. This CDR3 comprises 15 residues. CDR1 and CDR2 from the germline V gene are SGDLS and YYNGEE. V trimming: 3 bases; J trimming: 6 bases; junction bases outside the gene matches: 10.

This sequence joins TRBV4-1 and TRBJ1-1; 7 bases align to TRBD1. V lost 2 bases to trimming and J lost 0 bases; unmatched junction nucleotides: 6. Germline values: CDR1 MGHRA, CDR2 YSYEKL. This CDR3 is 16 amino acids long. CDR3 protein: CASSQNPDRMNTEAFF. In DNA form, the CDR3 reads TGCGCCAGCAGCCAAAATCCGGACAGGATGAACACTGAAGCTTTCTTT.

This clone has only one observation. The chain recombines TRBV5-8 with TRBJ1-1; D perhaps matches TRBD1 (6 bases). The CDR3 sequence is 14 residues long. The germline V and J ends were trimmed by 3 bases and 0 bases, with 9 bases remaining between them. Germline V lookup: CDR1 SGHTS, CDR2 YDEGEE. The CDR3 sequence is CASSSGHLNTEAFF. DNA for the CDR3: TGTGCCAGCAGCTCGGGACACTTGAACACTGAAGCTTTCTTT.

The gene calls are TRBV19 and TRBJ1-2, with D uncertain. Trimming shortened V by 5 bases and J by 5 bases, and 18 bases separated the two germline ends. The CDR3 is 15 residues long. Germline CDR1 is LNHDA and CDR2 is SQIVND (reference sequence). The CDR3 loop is CASSPWALEGYGYTF. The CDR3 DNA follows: TGTGCCAGTAGTCCCTGGGCCCTGGAGGGTTATGGCTACACCTTC.

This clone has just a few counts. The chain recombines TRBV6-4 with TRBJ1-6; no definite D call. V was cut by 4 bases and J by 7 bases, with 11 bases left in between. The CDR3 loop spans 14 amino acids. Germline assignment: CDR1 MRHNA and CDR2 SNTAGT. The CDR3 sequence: CASSVEGENSPLHF. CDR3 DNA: TGTGCCAGCAGTGTGGAGGGAGAGAATTCACCCCTCCACTTT.

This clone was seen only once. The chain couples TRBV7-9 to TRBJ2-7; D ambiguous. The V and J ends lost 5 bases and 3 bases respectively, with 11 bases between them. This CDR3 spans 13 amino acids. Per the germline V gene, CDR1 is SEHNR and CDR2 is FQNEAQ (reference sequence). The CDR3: CASSHPNGYEQYF. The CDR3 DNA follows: TGTGCCAGCAGCCATCCGAACGGCTACGAGCAGTACTTC.

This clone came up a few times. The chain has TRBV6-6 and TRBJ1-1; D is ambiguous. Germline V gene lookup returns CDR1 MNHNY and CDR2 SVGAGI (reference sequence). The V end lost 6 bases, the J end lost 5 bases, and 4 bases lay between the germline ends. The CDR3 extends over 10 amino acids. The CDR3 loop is CASRQTEAFF. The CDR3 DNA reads TGTGCCAGCAGACAAACTGAAGCTTTCTTT.

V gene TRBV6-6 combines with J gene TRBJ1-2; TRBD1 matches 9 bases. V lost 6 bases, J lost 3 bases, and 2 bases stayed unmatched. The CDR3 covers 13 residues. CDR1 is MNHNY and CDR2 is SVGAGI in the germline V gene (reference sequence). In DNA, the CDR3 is TGTGCCAGCAGACAGGGGGCGGACTATGGCTACACCTTC. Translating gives CASRQGADYGYTF.

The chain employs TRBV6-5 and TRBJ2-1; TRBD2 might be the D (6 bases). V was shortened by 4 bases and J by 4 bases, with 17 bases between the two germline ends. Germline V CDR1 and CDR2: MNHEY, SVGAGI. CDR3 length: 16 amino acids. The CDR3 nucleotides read TGTGCCAGCAGTTCGTTGAGGGCGGGGACGTACAATGAGCAGTTCTTC. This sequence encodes CASSSLRAGTYNEQFF.

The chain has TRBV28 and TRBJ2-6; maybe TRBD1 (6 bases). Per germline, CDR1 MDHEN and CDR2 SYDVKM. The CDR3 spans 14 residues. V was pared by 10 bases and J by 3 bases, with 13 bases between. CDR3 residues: CATSGVYGANVLTF. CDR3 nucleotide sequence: TGTGCCACCTCAGGGGTTTATGGGGCCAACGTCCTGACTTTC.

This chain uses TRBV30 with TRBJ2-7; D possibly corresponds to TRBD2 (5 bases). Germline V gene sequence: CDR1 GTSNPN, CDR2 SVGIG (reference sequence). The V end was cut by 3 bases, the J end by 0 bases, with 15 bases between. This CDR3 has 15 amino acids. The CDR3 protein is CAWRFLPGYSYEQYF. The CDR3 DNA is TGTGCCTGGAGGTTTCTTCCGGGATACTCCTACGAGCAGTACTTC.

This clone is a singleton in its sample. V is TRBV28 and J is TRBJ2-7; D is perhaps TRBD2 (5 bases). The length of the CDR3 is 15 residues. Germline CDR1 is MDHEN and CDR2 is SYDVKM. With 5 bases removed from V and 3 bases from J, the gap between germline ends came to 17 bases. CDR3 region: CASSPGNPRGYEQYF. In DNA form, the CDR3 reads TGTGCCAGCAGTCCCGGGAACCCCAGAGGCTACGAGCAGTACTTC.

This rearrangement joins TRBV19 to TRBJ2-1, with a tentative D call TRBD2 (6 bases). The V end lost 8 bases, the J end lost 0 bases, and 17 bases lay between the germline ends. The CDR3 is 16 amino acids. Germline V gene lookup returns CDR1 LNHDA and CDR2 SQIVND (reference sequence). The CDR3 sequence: CASGTSRRSSYNEQFF. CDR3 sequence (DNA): TGTGCCAGTGGTACTAGCCGAAGGAGCTCCTACAATGAGCAGTTCTTC.

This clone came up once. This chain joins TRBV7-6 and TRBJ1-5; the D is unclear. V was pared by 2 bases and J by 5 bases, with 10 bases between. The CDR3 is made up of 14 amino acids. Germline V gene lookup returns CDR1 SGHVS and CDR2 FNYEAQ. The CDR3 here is CASSLTGRDQPQHF. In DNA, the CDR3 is TGTGCCAGCAGCTTAACGGGAAGGGATCAGCCCCAGCATTTT. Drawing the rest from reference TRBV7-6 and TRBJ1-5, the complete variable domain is GAGVSQSPRYKVTKRGQDVALRCDPISGHVSLYWYRQALGQGPEFLTYFNYEAQQDKSGLPNDRFSAERPEGSISTLTIQRTEQRDSAMYRCASSLTGRDQPQHFGDGTRLSIL.

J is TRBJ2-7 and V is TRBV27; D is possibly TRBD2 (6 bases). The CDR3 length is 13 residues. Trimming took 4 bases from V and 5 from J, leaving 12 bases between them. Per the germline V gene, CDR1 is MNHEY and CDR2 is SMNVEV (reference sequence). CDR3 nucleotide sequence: TGTGCCAGCAGTTCCCGGGGGAGCCACGAGCAGTACTTC. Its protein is CASSSRGSHEQYF.

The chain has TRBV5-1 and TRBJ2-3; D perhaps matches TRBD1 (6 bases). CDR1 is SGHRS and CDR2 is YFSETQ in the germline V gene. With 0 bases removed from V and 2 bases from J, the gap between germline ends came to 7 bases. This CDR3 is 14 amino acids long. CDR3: CASSLDRATDTQYF. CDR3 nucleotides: TGCGCCAGCAGCTTGGACAGGGCCACAGATACGCAGTATTTT.

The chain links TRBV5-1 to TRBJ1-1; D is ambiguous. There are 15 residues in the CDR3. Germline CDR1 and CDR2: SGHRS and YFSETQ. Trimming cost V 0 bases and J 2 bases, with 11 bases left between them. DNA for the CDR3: TGCGCCAGCAGCTTGGGAGTCCTTTCTAACACTGAAGCTTTCTTT. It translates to CASSLGVLSNTEAFF.

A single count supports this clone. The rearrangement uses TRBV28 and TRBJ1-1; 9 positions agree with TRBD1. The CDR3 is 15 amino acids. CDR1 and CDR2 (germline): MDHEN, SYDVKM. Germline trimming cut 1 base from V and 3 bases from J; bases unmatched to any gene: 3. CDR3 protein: CASSLSRTGDTEAFF. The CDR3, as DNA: TGTGCCAGCAGTTTATCAAGGACAGGGGACACTGAAGCTTTCTTT.

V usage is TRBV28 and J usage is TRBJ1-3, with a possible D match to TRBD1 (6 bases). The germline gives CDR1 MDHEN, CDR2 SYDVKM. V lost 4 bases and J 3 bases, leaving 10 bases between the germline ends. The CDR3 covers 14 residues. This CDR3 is CASSYTGHGNTIYF. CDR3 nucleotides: TGTGCCAGCAGTTATACAGGGCATGGAAACACCATATATTTT.

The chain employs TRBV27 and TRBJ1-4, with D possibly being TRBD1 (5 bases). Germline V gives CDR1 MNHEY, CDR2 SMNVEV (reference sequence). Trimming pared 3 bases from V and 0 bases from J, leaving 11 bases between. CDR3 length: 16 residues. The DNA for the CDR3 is TGTGCCAGCAGTTTCCGGACACAATCAACTAATGAAAAACTGTTTTTT. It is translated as CASSFRTQSTNEKLFF.

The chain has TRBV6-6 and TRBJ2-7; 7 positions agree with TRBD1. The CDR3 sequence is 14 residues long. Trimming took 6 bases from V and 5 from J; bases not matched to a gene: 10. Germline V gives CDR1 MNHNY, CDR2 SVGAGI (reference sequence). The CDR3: CASSRDRVSDEQYF. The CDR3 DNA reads TGTGCCAGCAGCAGAGACAGGGTTAGCGACGAGCAGTACTTC.

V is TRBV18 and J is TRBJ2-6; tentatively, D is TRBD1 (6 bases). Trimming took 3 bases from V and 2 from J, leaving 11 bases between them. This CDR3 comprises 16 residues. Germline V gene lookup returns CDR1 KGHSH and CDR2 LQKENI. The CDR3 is CASSPTQGTGANVLTF. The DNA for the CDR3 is TGTGCCAGCTCACCGACACAGGGTACTGGGGCCAACGTCCTGACTTTC.

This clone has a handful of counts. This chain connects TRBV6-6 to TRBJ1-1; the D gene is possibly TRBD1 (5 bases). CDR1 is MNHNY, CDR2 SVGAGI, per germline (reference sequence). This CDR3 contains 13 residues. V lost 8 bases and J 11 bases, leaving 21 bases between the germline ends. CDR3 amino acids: CASGLPQGPGAFF. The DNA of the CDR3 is TGTGCCAGCGGCCTCCCTCAGGGTCCTGGGGCTTTCTTT.

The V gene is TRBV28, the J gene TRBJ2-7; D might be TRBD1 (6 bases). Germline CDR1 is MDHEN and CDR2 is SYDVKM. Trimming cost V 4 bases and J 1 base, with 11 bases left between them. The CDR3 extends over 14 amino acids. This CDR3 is CASSSTGVSYEQYF. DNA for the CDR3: TGTGCCAGCAGTTCGACAGGTGTATCCTACGAGCAGTACTTC.

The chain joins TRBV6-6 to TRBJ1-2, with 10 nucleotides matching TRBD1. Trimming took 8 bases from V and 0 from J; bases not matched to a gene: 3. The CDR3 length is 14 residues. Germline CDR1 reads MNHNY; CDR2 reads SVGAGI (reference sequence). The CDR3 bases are TGTGCCAGCGGGGACAGGGGTACTAACTATGGCTACACCTTC. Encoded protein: CASGDRGTNYGYTF.

The CDR3 loop reads CATSSLTGATNEKLFF. CDR3 bases: TGTGCCACCAGCAGTCTCACTGGGGCCACTAATGAAAAACTGTTTTTT. The chain uses TRBV15 and TRBJ1-4; tentatively, D is TRBD1 (5 bases). With 3 bases removed from V and 2 bases from J, the gap between germline ends came to 13 bases. The CDR3 loop spans 16 amino acids. CDR1 is LNHNV, CDR2 YYDKDF, per germline (reference sequence). Supplemented by reference TRBV15 and TRBJ1-4, the full variable domain reads DAMVIQNPRYQVTQFGKPVTLSCSQTLNHNVMYWYQQKSSQAPKLLFHYYDKDFNNEADTPDNFQSRRPNTSFCFLDIRSPGLGDTAMYLCATSSLTGATNEKLFFGSGTQLSVL.